The T cell receptor (beta chain) under discussion was sequenced for a study of T cells in Graves' hyperthyroidism and ophthalmopathy. This CDR3 comprises 16 residues. Trimming at V came to 6 bases and at J to 2 bases, leaving 11 bases not matched to a gene. Germline lookup yields CDR1 DFQATT and CDR2 SNEGSKA (reference sequence). Researchers took RNA transcripts and amplified the TCR beta CDR3 regions from them. HTBI primers were the set used in a first-round RT-PCR of the TCR CDR3. TCRdb re-called the multiplex PCR reads through MiXCR, storing one row per CDR3 protein. The data show 650,000 to 700,000 distinct CDR3 sequences, with roughly 17% seen just once and 15% to 19% held by the top ten.

Sequenced material: blood. The V gene is TRBV20-1, the J gene TRBJ2-2; 8 nucleotides agree with TRBD2. The clonotype originates from a man aged 50-60 years with Graves' hyperthyroidism. CDR3 DNA: TGCAGTGCCAGGGACCCGGGACTAGGAAACACCGGGGAGCTGTTTTTT. It yields the protein CSARDPGLGNTGELFF.